The 18 T cell receptor beta chains given below trace back to one sample, sequenced in a study of CD8 T cells in ankylosing spondylitis. Study-level findings and limits: Apparently characteristic of ankylosing spondylitis blood was a TCR beta motif (roughly 8 highly homologous variants).

TCRdb processed the 5' RACE reads anew with MiXCR; each CDR3 protein has one entry. The profile shows about 440,000 distinct CDR3 sequences, under 20% of them singletons. These receptors have no identified antigens. The sample taken for sequencing was blood, either unsorted or a sorted T cell fraction (not recorded which). The receptor source for this set is a male donor with ankylosing spondylitis.

This clonotype was found many times. This chain links TRBV2 with TRBJ1-2; the D is unclear. V was clipped by 4 bases and J by 6 bases, with 12 bases between them. Germline CDR1 is SNHLY and CDR2 is FYNNEI. The CDR3 totals 13 residues. CDR3 in amino acids: CASSVVGANGYTF. Here the CDR3 DNA reads TGTGCCAGCAGTGTAGTGGGAGCCAATGGCTACACCTTC.

This clonotype was seen more than once but under ten times. This sequence joins TRBV20-1 and TRBJ1-1; D might be TRBD1 (6 bases). The CDR3 sequence is 13 residues long. Per the germline V gene, CDR1 is DFQATT and CDR2 is SNEGSKA (reference sequence). V was cut by 4 bases and J by 5 bases, with 14 bases left in between. The CDR3 sequence is CSATLPGDTEAFF. In nucleotides, the CDR3 is TGCAGTGCTACCCTACCAGGGGATACTGAAGCTTTCTTT.

V gene TRBV5-1 combines with J gene TRBJ2-1, with TRBD2 matching 8 bases. The CDR3 runs to 16 residues. CDR1 SGHRS and CDR2 YFSETQ come from the germline V gene. Trimming removed 0 bases from V and 8 bases from J; junction bases left unmatched: 10. This CDR3 reads CASSLEGYLGRDEQFF. DNA for the CDR3: TGCGCCAGCAGCTTGGAGGGGTACCTCGGGAGGGATGAGCAGTTCTTC.

The V gene is TRBV7-8, the J gene TRBJ2-3; tentatively, D is TRBD1 (5 bases). The CDR3 runs to 14 residues. Germline V CDR1 and CDR2: SGHVS, FQNEAQ. V lost 2 bases and J lost 15, with 21 bases in between. CDR3 protein: CASSLTTGPVRNYF. CDR3 coding DNA: TGTGCCAGCAGCTTAACCACAGGTCCGGTCCGCAATTATTTT.

This chain joins TRBV9 and TRBJ2-3; the D is unclear. V was cut by 5 bases and J by 2 bases, with 18 bases left in between. There are 16 residues in the CDR3. Germline V gene data show CDR1 as SGDLS and CDR2 as YYNGEE. CDR3 amino acids: CASSPHLDGVTDTQYF. The CDR3, as DNA: TGTGCCAGCAGTCCTCACCTAGACGGCGTCACAGATACGCAGTATTTT.

The chain links TRBV10-2 to TRBJ2-1, with TRBD2 identical over 8 bases. V shed 5 bases and J 5 bases; nucleotides not matched to a gene: 11. The CDR3 loop spans 16 amino acids. The germline gives CDR1 WSHSY, CDR2 SAAADI. The CDR3 loop reads CASSPVSGGQNNEQFF. The CDR3 DNA sequence: TGCGCCAGCAGTCCCGTGAGCGGGGGCCAGAACAATGAGCAGTTCTTC.

The chain links TRBV6-5 to TRBJ2-2, with D perhaps TRBD2 (5 bases). The CDR3 extends over 15 amino acids. Deletions cut 2 bases from V and 6 bases from J, with 13 bases between. Germline CDR1 and CDR2: MNHEY and SVGAGI. The CDR3 nucleotides read TGTGCCAGCAGTTACCAGGCCCCCGGGGCCGGGGAGCTGTTTTTT. Translation gives CASSYQAPGAGELFF.

The chain is built from TRBV20-1 and TRBJ1-1; D is unclear. Per germline, CDR1 DFQATT and CDR2 SNEGSKA (reference sequence). The CDR3 is 13 amino acids. Trimming left V 3 bases short and J 2 bases short, with 10 bases between. The CDR3 coding sequence is TGCAGTGCTAGGCCCTCCAGTAACACTGAAGCTTTCTTT. It specifies CSARPSSNTEAFF.

The chain uses TRBV12-3 or TRBV12-4 and TRBJ2-7; either TRBD1 or TRBD2 may fit D (5 bases each). This CDR3 comprises 14 residues. V shed 3 bases and J shed 7 bases, with 16 bases lying between them. DNA for the CDR3: TGTGCCAGCAGTTTGAAGGGGACGACGTTTGAGCAGTACTTC. It specifies CASSLKGTTFEQYF.

This sequence joins TRBV12-3 or TRBV12-4 and TRBJ2-7, with D tentatively TRBD2 (5 bases). The CDR3 length is 14 residues. Deletions cut 1 base from V and 2 bases from J, with 9 bases between. CDR3 DNA sequence: TGTGCCAGCAGTTTAGGACACGGGACCTACGAGCAGTACTTC. As protein: CASSLGHGTYEQYF.

The rearrangement uses TRBV12-5 and TRBJ2-7; 8 positions agree with TRBD1. The germline CDR1 and CDR2 sequences are LGHNT and FRNRAP. The junction had 8 bases not matched to a gene; V was cut back by 0 bases and J by 4 bases. The CDR3 runs 16 residues. CDR3 residues: CASGLVQTGAVYEQYF. The DNA for the CDR3 is TGTGCTAGTGGTTTGGTACAGACAGGGGCTGTGTACGAGCAGTACTTC.

This clonotype has only a few counts. The J gene is TRBJ2-3, the V gene TRBV12-3 or TRBV12-4; 14 bases fit TRBD2. This CDR3 has 17 residues. V lost 4 bases, J lost 5 bases, and 8 bases stayed unmatched. The CDR3 protein is CASSSRGLAGEGDTQYF. The CDR3 bases are TGTGCCAGCAGTTCCCGGGGACTAGCGGGGGAGGGAGATACGCAGTATTTT.

The chain joins TRBV12-3 or TRBV12-4 to TRBJ1-2; no reliable D call. The CDR3 is 16 residues long. V was shortened by 0 bases and J by 2 bases, with 13 bases between the two germline ends. The CDR3 nucleotides are TGTGCCAGCAGTTTAGCCCCCATTGGGAGAAACTATGGCTACACCTTC. Its translation: CASSLAPIGRNYGYTF.

This clonotype showed up many times. The chain couples TRBV28 to TRBJ2-3; tentative D call: TRBD2 (5 bases). Trimming left V 6 bases short and J 8 bases short, with 15 bases between. Per the germline V gene, CDR1 is MDHEN and CDR2 is SYDVKM. The CDR3 runs 13 residues. The CDR3 bases are TGTGCCAGCAGCCTTCCTATTCTAGCTACGCAGTATTTT. It encodes CASSLPILATQYF.

About this clonotype itself: An end of the junction differs from the germline gene, which may be a read error. The chain employs TRBV11-3 and TRBJ2-1, with a tentative D call TRBD2 (6 bases). Germline V gene data show CDR1 as SGHNT and CDR2 as YENEEA. The CDR3 length is 14 residues. The CDR3 DNA reads as TGCGCCAGCACCCCCGGGAGCTCCTACAATGAGCAGTTCTTC. Translating it yields CASTPGSSYNEQFF.

This clonotype was counted a few times. The genes are TRBV6-2 or TRBV6-3 and TRBJ1-6; D might be TRBD1 (6 bases). Trimming left V 2 bases short and J 3 bases short, with 11 bases between. Germline CDR1 is MNHEY and CDR2 is SVGEGT. The CDR3 length is 16 residues. CDR3 sequence: CASSYPPGDYNSPLHF. CDR3 nucleotides: TGTGCCAGCAGTTACCCCCCAGGGGACTATAATTCACCCCTCCACTTT.

This sequence joins TRBV14 and TRBJ1-3, with TRBD1 as a possible D gene (5 bases). Between the trimmed V and J ends, which lost 1 base and 4 bases, there was a span of 14 bases. The CDR3 extends over 16 amino acids. Germline values: CDR1 SGHDN, CDR2 FVKESK. The CDR3 coding sequence is TGTGCCAGCAGCCAAGGAGGGGTTAGGACGGGAAACACCATATATTTT. It codes for CASSQGGVRTGNTIYF.

In its sample, this clonotype was seen a few times. The chain uses TRBV5-1 and TRBJ2-3, with D possibly being TRBD1 or TRBD2 (5 bases each). The V end was cut by 2 bases, the J end by 1 base, with 11 bases between. Germline V gives CDR1 SGHRS, CDR2 YFSETQ. This CDR3 spans 15 amino acids. Here the CDR3 reads CASSFRDGGTDTQYF. The CDR3 DNA reads TGCGCCAGCAGCTTCAGGGACGGGGGCACAGATACGCAGTATTTT.